The present T cell receptor (beta chain) was sequenced within a study of OX40 agonist ivuxolimab in advanced cancers. Turning to the study itself: Treatment received earlier with anti-PD-1, anti-PD-L1 or anti-CTLA-4 agents was allowed, and approximately 44% had some.

This table comes from immunoSEQ multiplex PCR, and its TCRdb copy is limited to in-frame clones, with some not included. The sample carries 15,000 to 20,000 clones, approximately 85% recorded once. The CDR3 covers 16 residues. Trimming removed 5 bases at V and 0 bases at J, with 14 bases between. Germline lookup yields CDR1 SEHNR and CDR2 FQNEAQ (reference sequence). Here the sequenced sample was CD4+ or CD8+ T cells sorted from blood, taken in a trial of the OX40 agonist ivuxolimab. This chain connects TRBV7-9 to TRBJ2-4; D is perhaps TRBD1 (6 bases). This TCR was recovered from an adult with an advanced solid tumor such as melanoma, head and neck, liver or kidney cancer. CDR3 residues: CASSLTPGEAKNIQYF. The CDR3 nucleotides read TGTGCCAGCAGCCTCACTCCAGGGGAAGCCAAAAACATTCAGTACTTC.